This T cell receptor beta chain was sequenced in a study of beta chain features in type 1 diabetes (dated by TCRdb to between 2017 and 2018). Study-wide context: Mean age, gender distribution, total cell number and subset yield were not different between patients and healthy donors. A total of some 100,000,000 sorted cells were examined across all samples, and a strong correlation was observed between cell number per subset and RNA yield. Naive and central memory subsets were obtained from all 30 or so donors, but regulatory and stem cell-like memory subsets were isolated from only 8 patients and roughly 8 healthy donors. The study compared the TCRB repertoires of sorted circulating CD4+ T cell subsets in recently diagnosed type 1 diabetes patients with those in matched healthy donors.

The entire amount of isolated RNA was reverse transcribed using the High Capacity cDNA Reverse Transcription Kit, so the sequenced TCRB transcripts were expressed ones. Naive, central memory and regulatory T cell samples underwent deep immunoSEQ sequencing, averaging roughly 3.3 million total reads per sample. After sorted cells were lysed in RLT buffer, RNA was extracted with DNase-treated RNeasy Micro or Mini kits, with the choice depending on cell number. To prevent cross-contamination, each cell subset was processed individually, whereas patient and healthy donor samples were processed jointly. The immunoSEQ multiplex PCR was used to amplify TCRB sequences from cDNA, generating 87-bp fragments that spanned the CDR3 region. The amplicons were sequenced using the Illumina HiSeq platform. The study's processing was this. Synthetic template baselines were used to correct PCR bias computationally, reads within Hamming distance 2 were collapsed together, and singletons that could not be merged were discarded. Reads were aligned to IMGT to assign V, D and J genes, CDR3 length, and insertions or deletions at six rearrangement sites. Within each subset, clonotype counts were normalized to sorted cell number, and only after that were true diversity and Gini coefficients computed with the tcR R package. The overlap coefficient, calculated on TCRB nucleotide sequences, was used to measure repertoire sharing. Out-of-frame TCRB sequences from naive cells were analyzed as a proxy for the pre-selection repertoire. Sourced from immuneACCESS, this table was stored by TCRdb with only in-frame sequences that have V and J called. A share of the clones is absent; for the studies checked, an unresolved V gene accounts for under half, and the remainder has no known explanation. D and trimming were read from the DNA, whereas the V and J calls and clone size are those reported in that table. This sample lists roughly 230,000 clones; about 11% were detected once. Of the sample, around 0.017% is held by the ten largest clones.

With respect to this clone: No antigen is known for it. Base qualities are missing; no much larger clone stands one base away. The same CDR3 can be traced to other DNA sequences in this sample.

CDR3 length: 14 amino acids, cysteine to phenylalanine. The sequence is cut down to CDR3 DNA, 42 bases in frame from base 1. CDR1 and CDR2, looked up from the germline V gene (reference sequence), are LNHNV and YYDKDF. Between the V and J ends, shortened by 0 bases and 3 bases respectively, the junction contains 8 bases. Broad study findings and their caveats: A moderate but significant shortening of TCRB CDR3 length was observed in type 1 diabetes patients in all four CD4+ subsets. Because the HLA sub-analyses included only small numbers of individuals, any influence of HLA type on TCRB rearrangement was left unresolved. PCR may preferentially amplify shorter templates, but because patient and control samples were amplified and corrected together, any resulting skew would affect both groups equally. At VDJ recombination sites, patients with type 1 diabetes made fewer insertions and deleted more nucleotides, a pattern implying thymic rearrangement abnormalities. The naive, central memory and regulatory TCRB repertoires appeared to resemble one another more closely among patients than among healthy donors. Because cDNA rather than genomic DNA was sequenced, highly expressing activated cells could have been over-represented, although no difference in activation and CD3 levels was found between groups.

Each donor gave one peripheral blood draw, averaging approximately 120 mL, which was collected into heparinised tubes. Naive, central memory, regulatory and stem cell-like memory CD4+ T cells were sorted on a BD FACSAria II using a panel including CD45RO, CCR7, CD25, CD127, CD95 and CD27. Every sorted population had a purity above 98%. Right away, PBMCs were isolated by Lymphoprep density gradient centrifugation and were stained directly, with no culture step. So that batch effects would be minimized, each experiment stained and sorted samples in pairs, pairing one healthy donor with one patient. The sequenced sample was naive CD4+ T cells from blood. What this sample's cell subset or site label stands for: true naive CD4+ T cells. The sequence was obtained from a man aged 25-40 years with type 1 diabetes. The rearrangement joined TRBV15 to TRBJ2-5, with the identity of the D gene unclear. The DNA reads TGTGCCACCAGCAGAGATCGAGGAGAAGAGACCCAGTACTTC. This sequence encodes CATSRDRGEETQYF.